This T cell receptor (beta chain) stems from a study of cytomegalovirus exposure and HLA in healthy donors. V lost 9 bases, J lost 1 base, and 6 bases lay in between. The CDR3 extends over 11 amino acids. The germline V gene encodes CDR1 SNHLY and CDR2 FYNNEI. On this clone itself: What it binds is unknown.

The study's findings and limits: Roughly uniform depth of sequencing across donors was assumed in presence/absence analyses. Earlier findings revealed that most TCR beta V segments proved productive either about 87% or about 30% of the time.

The PCR contained 60 Vbeta and 13 Jbeta primers. The protocol was immunoSEQ multiplex PCR, while the TCRdb copy is restricted to in-frame clones and leaves out a portion. The sample holds 180,000 or so clones, 70% to 80% seen once. This TCR derives from a man between 18 and 29 years old in good health and CMV-seronegative. The sequencing sample was made of PBMCs. The J gene is TRBJ1-1, the V gene TRBV2; D remains unclear. CDR3 DNA: TGTGCCAGAAACAGGAACACTGAAGCTTTCTTT. Protein: CARNRNTEAFF.